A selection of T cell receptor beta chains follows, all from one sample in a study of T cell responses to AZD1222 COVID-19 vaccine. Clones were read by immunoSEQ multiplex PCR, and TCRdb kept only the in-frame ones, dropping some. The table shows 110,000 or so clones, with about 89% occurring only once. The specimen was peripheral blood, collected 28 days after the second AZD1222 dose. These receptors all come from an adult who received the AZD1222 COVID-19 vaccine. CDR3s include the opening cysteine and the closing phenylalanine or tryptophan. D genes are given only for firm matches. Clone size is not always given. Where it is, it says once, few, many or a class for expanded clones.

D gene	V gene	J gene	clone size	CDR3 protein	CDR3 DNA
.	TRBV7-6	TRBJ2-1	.	CASSSWDGLYNEQFF	TGTGCCAGCAGCTCTTGGGACGGATTATACAATGAGCAGTTCTTC
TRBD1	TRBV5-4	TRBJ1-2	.	CASSLGQGVGYTF	TGTGCCAGCAGCTTGGGACAGGGGGTCGGCTACACCTTC
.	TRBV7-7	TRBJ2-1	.	CASSLGPSPYNEQFF	TGTGCTAGCAGCCTAGGGCCCTCCCCCTACAATGAGCAGTTCTTC
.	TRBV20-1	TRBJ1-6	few	CSASQGSSYNSPLHF	TGCAGTGCTAGTCAGGGTAGCTCCTATAATTCACCCCTCCACTTT
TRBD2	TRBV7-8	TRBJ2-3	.	CASSRTSGDTDTQYF	TGTGCCAGCAGCCGGACTAGCGGGGATACAGATACGCAGTATTTT
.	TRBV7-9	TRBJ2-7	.	CASSVEAATYEQYF	TGTGCCAGCAGCGTCGAGGCAGCAACCTACGAGCAGTACTTC
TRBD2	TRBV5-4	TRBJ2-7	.	CASSAGTSGGAIYEQYF	TGTGCCAGCAGCGCGGGGACTAGCGGGGGGGCAATCTACGAGCAGTACTTC
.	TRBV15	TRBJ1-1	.	CATSRDRRGAGGTTEAFF	TGTGCCACCAGCAGAGATCGGAGAGGCGCCGGGGGCACCACTGAAGCTTTCTTT
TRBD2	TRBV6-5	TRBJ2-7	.	CASSVPGRGAYEQYF	TGTGCCAGCAGCGTCCCGGGGAGGGGTGCCTACGAGCAGTACTTC
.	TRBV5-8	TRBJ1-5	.	CASSLVFAQPQHF	TGTGCCAGCAGCTTGGTTTTCGCTCAGCCCCAGCATTTT
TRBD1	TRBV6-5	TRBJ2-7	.	CASRTGTGGYEQYF	TGTGCCAGCAGAACCGGGACAGGGGGGTACGAGCAGTACTTC
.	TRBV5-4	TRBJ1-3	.	CASSFPDRNTIYF	TGTGCCAGCAGCTTCCCAGACCGAAACACCATATATTTT
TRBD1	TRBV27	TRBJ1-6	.	CASRWDSGNYNSPLHF	TGTGCCAGCAGGTGGGACAGTGGGAATTATAATTCACCCCTCCACTTT
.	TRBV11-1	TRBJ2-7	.	CASSPHGLSYEQYF	TGTGCCAGCAGCCCCCACGGGTTGTCCTACGAGCAGTACTTC
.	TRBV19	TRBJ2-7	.	CASSRGGNLYEQYF	TGTGCCAGTAGTAGAGGAGGAAATCTGTACGAGCAGTACTTC
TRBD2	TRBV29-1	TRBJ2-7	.	CSVRRGDSYEQYF	TGCAGCGTTCGGCGGGGGGACTCCTACGAGCAGTACTTC
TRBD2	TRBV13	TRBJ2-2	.	CASSLAGGPKGELFF	TGTGCCAGCAGCCTAGCGGGGGGCCCGAAGGGGGAGCTGTTTTTT
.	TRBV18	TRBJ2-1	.	CASSPDSNKGDEQFF	TGTGCCAGCTCACCGGACAGCAATAAGGGGGATGAGCAGTTCTTC
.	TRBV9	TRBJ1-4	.	CASSVQGGDEKLFF	TGTGCCAGCAGCGTCCAGGGAGGAGATGAAAAACTGTTTTTT
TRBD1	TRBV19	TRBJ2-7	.	CASSPGTGYPYEQYF	TGTGCCAGTAGCCCTGGGACAGGGTACCCCTACGAGCAGTACTTC
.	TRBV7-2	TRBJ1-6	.	CASSLSASLSSPLHF	TGTGCCAGCAGCTTATCAGCCTCCCTGAGTTCACCCCTCCACTTT
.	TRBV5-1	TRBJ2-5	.	CASSRGWPDRSRQETQYF	TGCGCCAGCAGCCGTGGGTGGCCCGACCGCTCTAGACAAGAGACCCAGTACTTC
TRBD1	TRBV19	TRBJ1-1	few	CASSSGQGRAFF	TGTGCCAGTAGCAGCGGACAGGGTCGGGCTTTCTTT
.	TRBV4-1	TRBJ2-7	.	CASSQGAGTFGEQYF	TGCGCCAGCAGCCAAGGGGCGGGGACCTTTGGGGAGCAGTACTTC
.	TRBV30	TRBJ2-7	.	CAWSSLGTDEQYF	TGTGCCTGGAGTTCTCTAGGAACCGACGAGCAGTACTTC
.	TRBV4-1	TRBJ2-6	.	CASSQEEGGSGANVLTF	TGCGCCAGCAGCCAAGAGGAGGGAGGCTCTGGGGCCAACGTCCTGACTTTC
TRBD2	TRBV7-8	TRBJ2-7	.	CASSLGQSLAGPYEQYF	TGTGCCAGCAGCTTGGGGCAGAGCCTAGCGGGGCCCTACGAGCAGTACTTC
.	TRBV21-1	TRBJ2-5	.	CASSKFGSYF	TGTGCCAGCAGCAAGTTCGGGTCGTACTTC
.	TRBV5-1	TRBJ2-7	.	CASSPGRGPYEQYF	TGCGCCAGCAGCCCAGGCCGGGGTCCCTACGAGCAGTACTTC
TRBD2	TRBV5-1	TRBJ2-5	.	CASSLFLAGEETQYF	TGCGCCAGCAGCTTGTTTTTAGCGGGGGAAGAGACCCAGTACTTC
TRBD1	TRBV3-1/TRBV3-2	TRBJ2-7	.	CASSQLGTGDREQYF	TGTGCCAGCAGCCAACTCGGGACAGGGGACAGGGAGCAGTACTTC
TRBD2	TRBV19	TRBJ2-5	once	CASSSGRVLETQYF	TGTGCCAGTAGTAGTGGGAGGGTCTTGGAGACCCAGTACTTC
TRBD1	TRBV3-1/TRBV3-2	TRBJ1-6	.	CASSQGQGVSPLHF	TGTGCCAGCAGCCAAGGACAGGGGGTGTCACCCCTCCACTTT
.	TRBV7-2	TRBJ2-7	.	CASSFYRTYEQYF	TGTGCCAGCAGCTTCTACCGAACCTACGAGCAGTACTTC
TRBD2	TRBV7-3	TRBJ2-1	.	CASSPRGTSGSEQFF	TGTGCCAGCAGCCCCCGGGGGACTAGCGGGAGCGAGCAGTTCTTC
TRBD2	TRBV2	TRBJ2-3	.	CASSETSGSTDTQYF	TGTGCCAGCAGCGAGACTAGCGGGAGCACAGATACGCAGTATTTT
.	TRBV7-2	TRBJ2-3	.	CASSGAAPPYTQYF	TGTGCCAGCAGCGGCGCGGCACCACCATATACGCAGTATTTT
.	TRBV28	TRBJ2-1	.	CASRAYYNEQFF	TGTGCCAGCAGGGCATACTACAATGAGCAGTTCTTC
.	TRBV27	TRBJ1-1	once	CASSFSTGTMNTEAFF	TGTGCCAGCAGTTTTAGTACAGGGACCATGAACACTGAAGCTTTCTTT
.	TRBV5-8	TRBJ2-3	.	CASSFRVVTDTQYF	TGTGCCAGCAGCTTCAGGGTTGTGACAGATACGCAGTATTTT
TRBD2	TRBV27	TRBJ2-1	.	CASSPGTSVLLNEQFF	TGTGCCAGCAGTCCAGGGACTAGCGTGTTACTCAATGAGCAGTTCTTC
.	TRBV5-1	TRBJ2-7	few	CASSSGVAAAYEQYF	TGCGCCAGCAGCTCCGGGGTAGCGGCGGCCTACGAGCAGTACTTC
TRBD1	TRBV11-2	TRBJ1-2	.	CASSPPGQFYGYTF	TGTGCCAGCAGCCCGCCGGGACAGTTCTATGGCTACACCTTC
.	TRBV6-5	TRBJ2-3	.	CASSYGAGDTDTQYF	TGTGCCAGCAGTTACGGCGCAGGAGACACAGATACGCAGTATTTT
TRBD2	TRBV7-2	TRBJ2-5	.	CASSLSGVKETQYF	TGTGCCAGCAGCTTAAGCGGGGTTAAAGAGACCCAGTACTTC
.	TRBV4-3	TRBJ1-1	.	CASSQDLALNTEAFF	TGCGCCAGCAGCCAAGATTTAGCTCTGAACACTGAAGCTTTCTTT
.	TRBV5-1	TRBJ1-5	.	CASSLDGLGGNQPQHF	TGCGCCAGCAGCTTGGACGGGTTGGGGGGTAATCAGCCCCAGCATTTT
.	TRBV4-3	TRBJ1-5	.	CASSQDFSYNQPQHF	TGCGCCAGCAGCCAAGATTTCAGCTACAATCAGCCCCAGCATTTT
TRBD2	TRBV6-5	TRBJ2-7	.	CASRTSGYEQYF	TGTGCCAGCAGGACTAGCGGGTACGAGCAGTACTTC
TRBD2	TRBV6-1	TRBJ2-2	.	CASSDGLAGGPGELFF	TGTGCCAGCAGTGACGGACTAGCGGGAGGTCCCGGGGAGCTGTTTTTT
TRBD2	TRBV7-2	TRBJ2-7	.	CASSDPGGISYEQYF	TGTGCCAGCAGCGACCCGGGGGGAATCTCCTACGAGCAGTACTTC
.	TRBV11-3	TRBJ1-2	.	CASSPEGNTFNYGYTF	TGTGCCAGCAGCCCGGAAGGAAACACGTTTAACTATGGCTACACCTTC
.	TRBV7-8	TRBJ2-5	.	CASTPWGEGASETQYF	TGTGCCAGCACCCCTTGGGGGGAAGGGGCCTCAGAGACCCAGTACTTC
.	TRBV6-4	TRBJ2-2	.	CASSVILMTNTGELFF	TGTGCCAGCAGTGTTATCCTTATGACGAACACCGGGGAGCTGTTTTTT
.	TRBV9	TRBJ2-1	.	CASSVEVHGSYNEQFF	TGTGCCAGCAGCGTAGAGGTCCACGGCTCCTACAATGAGCAGTTCTTC
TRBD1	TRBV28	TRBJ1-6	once	CASRDRGNSPLHF	TGTGCCAGCAGAGACAGGGGGAACTCACCCCTCCACTTT
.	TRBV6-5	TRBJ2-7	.	CASTRGGGTEQYF	TGTGCCAGCACCAGGGGTGGGGGAACCGAGCAGTACTTC
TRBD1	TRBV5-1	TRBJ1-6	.	CASSLSVVSGGLLGSPLHF	TGCGCCAGCAGCTTGAGTGTGGTCTCAGGGGGCCTCCTGGGTTCACCCCTCCACTTT
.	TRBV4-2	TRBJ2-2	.	CASSQVGRENTGELFF	TGTGCCAGCAGCCAAGTCGGGAGAGAGAACACCGGGGAGCTGTTTTTT